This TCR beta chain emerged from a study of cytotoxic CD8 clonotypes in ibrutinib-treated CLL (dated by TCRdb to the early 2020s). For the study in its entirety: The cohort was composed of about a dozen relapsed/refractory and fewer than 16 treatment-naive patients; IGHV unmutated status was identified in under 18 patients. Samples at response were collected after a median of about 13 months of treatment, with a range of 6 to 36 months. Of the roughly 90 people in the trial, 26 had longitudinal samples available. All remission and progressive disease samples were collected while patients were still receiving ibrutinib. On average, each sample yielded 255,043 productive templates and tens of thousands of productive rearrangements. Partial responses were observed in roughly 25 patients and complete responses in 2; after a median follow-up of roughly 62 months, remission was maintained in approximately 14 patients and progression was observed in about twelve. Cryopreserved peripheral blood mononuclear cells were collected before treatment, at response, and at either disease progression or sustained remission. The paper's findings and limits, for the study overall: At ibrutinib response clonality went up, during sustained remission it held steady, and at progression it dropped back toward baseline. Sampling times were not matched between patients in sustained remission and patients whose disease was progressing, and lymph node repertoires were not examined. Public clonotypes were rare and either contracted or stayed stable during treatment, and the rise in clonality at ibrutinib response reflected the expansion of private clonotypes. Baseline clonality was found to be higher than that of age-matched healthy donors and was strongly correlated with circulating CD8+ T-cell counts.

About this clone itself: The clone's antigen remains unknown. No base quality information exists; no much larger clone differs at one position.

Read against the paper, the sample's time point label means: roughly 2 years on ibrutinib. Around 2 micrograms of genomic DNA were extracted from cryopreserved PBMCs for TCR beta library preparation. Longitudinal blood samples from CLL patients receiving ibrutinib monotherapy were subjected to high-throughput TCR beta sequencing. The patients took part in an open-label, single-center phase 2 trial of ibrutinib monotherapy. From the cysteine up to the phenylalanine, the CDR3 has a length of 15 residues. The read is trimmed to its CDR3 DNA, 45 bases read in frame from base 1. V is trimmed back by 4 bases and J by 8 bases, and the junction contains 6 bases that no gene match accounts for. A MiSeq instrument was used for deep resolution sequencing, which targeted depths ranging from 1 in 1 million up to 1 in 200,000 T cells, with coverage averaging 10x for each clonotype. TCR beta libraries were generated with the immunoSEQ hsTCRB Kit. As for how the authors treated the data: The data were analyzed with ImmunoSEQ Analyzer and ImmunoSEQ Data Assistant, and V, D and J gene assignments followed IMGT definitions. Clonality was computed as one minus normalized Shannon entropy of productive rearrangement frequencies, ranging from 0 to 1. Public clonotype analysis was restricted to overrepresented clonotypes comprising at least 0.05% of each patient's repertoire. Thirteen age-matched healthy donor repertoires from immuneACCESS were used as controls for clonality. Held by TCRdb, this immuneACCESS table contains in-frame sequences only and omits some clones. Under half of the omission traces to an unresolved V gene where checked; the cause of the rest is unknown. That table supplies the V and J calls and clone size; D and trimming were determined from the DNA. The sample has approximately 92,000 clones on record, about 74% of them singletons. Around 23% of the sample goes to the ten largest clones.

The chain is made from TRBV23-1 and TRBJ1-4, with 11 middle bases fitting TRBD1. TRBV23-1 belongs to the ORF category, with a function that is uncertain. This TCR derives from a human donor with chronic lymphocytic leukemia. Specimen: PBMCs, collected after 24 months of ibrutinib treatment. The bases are TGCGCCAGCAGTCCAAGGACAGGGGGCAAGGAAAAACTGTTTTTT. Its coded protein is CASSPRTGGKEKLFF.